This T cell receptor (beta chain) emerged from a study of cytomegalovirus exposure and HLA in healthy donors (dated by TCRdb to between 2016 and 2019). Regarding the complete study: The 670 or so repertoires of the first cohort and the 120 validation repertoires were produced on the same platform, according to a later analysis. The aim of the study was to test whether cataloging public T cell receptors could identify signatures of past pathogen exposure. Besides the first cohort of 666 subjects, a separate validation cohort made up of 120 or so different subjects was used. To predict cytomegalovirus infection status, the study combined high-throughput TCR immunosequencing, statistical association of individual TCRs with disease status, and machine learning.

Concerning this clone: Its antigen specificity is not known. There are no base qualities to consult, and no much larger clone falls within one base.

Separate from the approximately 700-subject first cohort, the validation cohort of 90 to 150 subjects was the group to which the donors belonged. The cysteine opens and the phenylalanine closes a CDR3 of 14 amino acids. Solely the CDR3 DNA is kept, with 42 bases framed from the first base. CDR1 and CDR2 are drawn from the germline V gene: MNHNS, SASEGT. Trimming takes 6 bases from V and 5 bases from J, and the germline ends sit 13 bases apart. Points the paper makes about the study in general: The authors suggested that the approach could potentially be extended to other disease states and immunological phenotypes. In vitro tests confirmed that a few of the cytomegalovirus-associated TCR beta chains recognize cytomegalovirus antigens. All 120 or so repertoires were used to score co-occurrence in the validation cohort in a later analysis, because that analysis had no HLA typing for the cohort. Most TCR sequences were observed very rarely across donors, whereas some public TCRs were present in many individuals. In both the original and validation cohorts, the classifier was reported to diagnose cytomegalovirus status with high specificity and sensitivity. A total of some 180 TCR beta chains were listed by the study as associated with cytomegalovirus. In a later analysis, TCRs clustered in the first cohort were found to also tend to co-occur in the 110 or so validation repertoires, with 85% to 95% of cluster scores above 0.

Receptors were amplified or captured by the immunoSEQ multiplex PCR assay. The paper's processing steps were these. A statistical classification framework was developed to diagnose cytomegalovirus status using the catalog of TCR beta chain sequences. TCRdb obtained this table from immuneACCESS and retained in-frame rearrangements with V and J assigned. These tables miss some clones; where compared with another copy, unresolved V genes account for less than half of the shortfall, and the remainder is unexplained. That table supplies the V and J calls and clone size; D and trimming were determined from the DNA. Recorded for this sample are some 170,000 clones; approximately 90% of them occurred a single time. 1.4% of the sample is taken by the ten largest.

Sequencing used PBMCs. The TCR sequence derives from a woman aged 25 to 45 in good health and CMV-seronegative. Recombination connected TRBV6-1 to TRBJ1-4, and the D gene may be TRBD1, 6 bases matching. The encoded CDR3 is CASRRTDSNEKLFF. The nucleotide sequence reads TGTGCCAGCAGGAGGACAGATTCGAATGAAAAACTGTTTTTT.